A single sample is the source of the 32 T cell receptor beta chains below, sequenced in a study of PD-1 blockade in classical Hodgkin lymphoma. The table came from immunoSEQ multiplex PCR; TCRdb's copy has only in-frame clones and leaves some out. This repertoire shows about 100,000 clones, approximately 88% found once; its top ten account for about 12%. The patients all showed relapse after autologous stem cell transplantation, while their brentuximab vedotin exposure varied. The sequenced sample was peripheral blood mononuclear cells (PBMCs), obtained at baseline. The receptors come from a human donor with classical Hodgkin lymphoma.

This chain joins TRBV11-3 and TRBJ2-7; maybe TRBD2 (5 bases). CDR1 and CDR2 (germline): SGHNT, YENEEA. The CDR3 spans 15 residues. V was pared by 0 bases and J by 6 bases, with 15 bases between. The chain's CDR3 is CASSLEGGGWGEQYF. The CDR3 nucleotides read TGTGCCAGCAGCTTAGAAGGCGGAGGATGGGGCGAGCAGTACTTC.

The chain uses TRBV9 and TRBJ1-1; weak D call: TRBD1 (6 bases). CDR3 size: 13 residues. Germline V gives CDR1 SGDLS, CDR2 YYNGEE. V dropped 4 bases and J dropped 3 bases, with 10 bases sitting between them. The CDR3, as DNA: TGTGCCAGCAGCTTCGGACAGTACACTGAAGCTTTCTTT. Its translation: CASSFGQYTEAFF.

The chain combines TRBV4-2 with TRBJ2-6; D is undetermined. V dropped 0 bases and J dropped 2 bases, with 8 bases sitting between them. This CDR3 has 16 residues. The germline gives CDR1 LGHNA, CDR2 YNFKEQ. The CDR3 DNA reads TGTGCCAGCAGCCAAGATGGCCGGGCTGGGGCCAACGTCCTGACTTTC. Translating it yields CASSQDGRAGANVLTF.

The V gene is TRBV5-1, the J gene TRBJ2-2; D possibly matches TRBD1 or TRBD2 (6 bases each). V dropped 1 base and J dropped 6 bases, with 16 bases sitting between them. Per the germline V gene, CDR1 is SGHRS and CDR2 is YFSETQ. CDR3 length: 16 residues. The CDR3 DNA is TGCGCCAGCAGCTTGTCCCCGAGGGGGGAGGCCGGGGAGCTGTTTTTT. Its protein is CASSLSPRGEAGELFF.

The rearrangement links TRBV6-5 to TRBJ2-5, with TRBD2 matching over 11 bases. Trimming at V came to 4 bases and at J to 4 bases, leaving 2 bases not matched to a gene. This CDR3 has 14 residues. From germline, CDR1 is MNHEY and CDR2 SVGAGI. CDR3 amino acids: CASSLGTSGETQYF. CDR3 DNA sequence: TGTGCCAGCAGTTTAGGGACTAGCGGAGAGACCCAGTACTTC.

V gene TRBV9 combines with J gene TRBJ2-5; 7 bases agree with TRBD1. J lost 5 bases, V lost 6 bases, and 7 bases had no gene match. The V gene's germline CDR1 is SGDLS and CDR2 YYNGEE. The CDR3 totals 13 residues. CDR3 sequence: CASNRQGSETQYF. DNA for the CDR3: TGTGCCAGCAACCGACAGGGCTCGGAGACCCAGTACTTC.

The chain carries TRBV5-1 and TRBJ2-7, with D unclear. Trimming pared 4 bases from V and 0 bases from J, leaving 5 bases between. The germline V gene has CDR1 SGHRS and CDR2 YFSETQ. This CDR3 is 12 amino acids long. The CDR3 reads CASSRTSYEQYF. CDR3 sequence (DNA): TGCGCCAGCAGCCGCACCTCCTACGAGCAGTACTTC.

V is TRBV7-9 and J is TRBJ2-1; D gene uncertain. The germline V gene encodes CDR1 SEHNR and CDR2 FQNEAQ (reference sequence). V was cut by 5 bases and J by 5 bases, with 13 bases left in between. The CDR3 runs to 14 residues. In DNA, the CDR3 is TGTGCCAGCAGCCAGAAGTGGTCAGACAATGAGCAGTTCTTC. It yields the protein CASSQKWSDNEQFF.

The gene calls are TRBV7-2 and TRBJ2-1; D is possibly TRBD1 or TRBD2 (5 bases each). The CDR3 length is 14 residues. Germline assignment: CDR1 SGHTA and CDR2 FQGNSA. V shed 7 bases and J shed 6 bases, with 16 bases lying between them. The CDR3 coding sequence is TGTGCCAGCACAGCCTCGGGACCACTCAATGAGCAGTTCTTC. The encoded protein is CASTASGPLNEQFF.

The chain links TRBV14 to TRBJ2-5; tentatively, D is TRBD1 (6 bases). Germline V gene lookup returns CDR1 SGHDN and CDR2 FVKESK. Trimming cost V 4 bases and J 4 bases, with 10 bases left between them. The CDR3 covers 13 residues. The CDR3 DNA sequence: TGTGCCAGCAGCCGGGGGCCGGGAGAGACCCAGTACTTC. This gives the protein CASSRGPGETQYF. Drawing the rest from reference TRBV14 and TRBJ2-5, the complete variable domain is EAGVTQFPSHSVIEKGQTVTLRCDPISGHDNLYWYRRVMGKEIKFLLHFVKESKQDESGMPNNRFLAERTGGTYSTLKVQPAELEDSGVYFCASSRGPGETQYFGPGTRLLVL.

This clone was seen once. V and J are TRBV5-1 and TRBJ2-7; 13 nucleotides align to TRBD2. Unmatched junction bases numbered 7, after V lost 4 bases and J lost 6 bases. The germline gives CDR1 SGHRS, CDR2 YFSETQ. CDR3 length equals 15 residues. The CDR3 here is CASSTGLAGVGEQYF. The CDR3 coding sequence is TGCGCCAGCAGCACCGGACTAGCGGGAGTAGGCGAGCAGTACTTC.

V gene TRBV5-1 combines with J gene TRBJ2-1, with D perhaps matching TRBD2 (6 bases). Trimming shortened V by 0 bases and J by 8 bases, and 18 bases separated the two germline ends. Germline CDR1 reads SGHRS; CDR2 reads YFSETQ. The CDR3 covers 16 residues. This CDR3 is CASSLAPKTSAHEQFF. The CDR3 DNA is TGCGCCAGCAGCTTGGCCCCCAAGACTAGTGCCCATGAGCAGTTCTTC.

The J gene is TRBJ1-5, the V gene TRBV10-3, with D perhaps TRBD1 (6 bases). CDR1 is ENHRY and CDR2 is SYGVKD in the germline V gene. The CDR3 has 14 residues. V was shortened by 5 bases and J by 1 base, with 9 bases between the two germline ends. The CDR3 is CAISRDRSNQPQHF. In nucleotides, the CDR3 is TGTGCCATCAGTCGTGACAGGAGCAATCAGCCCCAGCATTTT.

This chain links TRBV5-1 with TRBJ1-1; D is unclear. The V and J ends lost 7 bases and 2 bases respectively, with 30 bases between them. From germline, CDR1 is SGHRS and CDR2 YFSETQ. The CDR3 runs to 19 residues. The DNA of the CDR3 is TGCGCCAGCTGCCGCGATTGGGGTGACCCTATCTTGGCAAACACTGAAGCTTTCTTT. Protein: CASCRDWGDPILANTEAFF.

This chain connects TRBV12-5 to TRBJ2-5; D might be TRBD2 (6 bases). This CDR3 is 14 amino acids long. The V and J ends lost 1 base and 5 bases respectively, with 11 bases between them. Per the germline V gene, CDR1 is LGHNT and CDR2 is FRNRAP. CDR3 nucleotides: TGTGCTAGTGGTTTGGGGACGGGAGCCGAGACCCAGTACTTC. Amino acids: CASGLGTGAETQYF.

V gene TRBV2 combines with J gene TRBJ2-5, with D perhaps matching TRBD2 (6 bases). This CDR3 comprises 14 residues. The ends were cut back, 6 bases at V and 2 bases at J, with 13 bases in the middle. The germline CDR1 and CDR2 sequences are SNHLY and FYNNEI. This CDR3 reads CASSGSHGQETQYF. The CDR3, as DNA: TGTGCCAGCAGCGGGAGTCATGGACAAGAGACCCAGTACTTC.

The chain links TRBV20-1 to TRBJ2-7; D is ambiguous. Per germline, CDR1 DFQATT and CDR2 SNEGSKA (reference sequence). The ends were cut back, 4 bases at V and 5 bases at J, with 9 bases in the middle. CDR3 length: 11 residues. The CDR3 DNA reads TGCAGTGCTACCTCTTTGGACGAGCAGTACTTC. Residues: CSATSLDEQYF.

This clone has a single count. The chain links TRBV29-1 to TRBJ2-3; D gene ambiguous. This CDR3 is built from 13 residues. V was clipped by 7 bases and J by 1 base, with 12 bases between them. The germline V gene encodes CDR1 SQVTM and CDR2 ANQGSEA. CDR3 nucleotides: TGCAGCGGAATTAGAGTGGGCACAGATACGCAGTATTTT. Its translation is CSGIRVGTDTQYF.

This clone was seen once. This chain links TRBV15 with TRBJ1-2; 8 bases agree with TRBD1. The V gene end was trimmed by 5 bases and the J gene end by 7 bases; junction bases not matched to a gene: 12. The CDR3 spans 15 residues. In germline, CDR1 is LNHNV, CDR2 YYDKDF (reference sequence). CDR3 region: CATSPSRTGLRGYTF. The CDR3 region has the DNA TGTGCCACCAGCCCAAGCCGGACAGGGCTTCGTGGCTACACCTTC.

The chain couples TRBV10-2 to TRBJ1-1, with D perhaps matching TRBD1 (6 bases). CDR1 and CDR2 from the germline V gene are WSHSY and SAAADI. The CDR3 is 15 residues long. V was trimmed by 6 bases and J by 0 bases, leaving 14 bases between them. DNA of the CDR3: TGCGCCAGCAGCAGACAGGCGCACCTGAACACTGAAGCTTTCTTT. It codes for CASSRQAHLNTEAFF.

This rearrangement joins TRBV6-5 to TRBJ1-1; TRBD1 might be the D (6 bases). V was clipped by 7 bases and J by 7 bases, with 19 bases between them. This CDR3 has 14 amino acids. Germline CDR1 reads MNHEY; CDR2 reads SVGAGI. The chain's CDR3 is CASTKSGGGNEAFF. For the CDR3, the DNA is TGTGCCAGCACCAAGAGCGGGGGCGGAAATGAAGCTTTCTTT.

This clone was detected once. The rearrangement uses TRBV6-6 and TRBJ1-1; TRBD1 aligns across 8 bases. V was pared by 7 bases and J by 4 bases, with 8 bases of the junction left unmatched. Germline CDR1 is MNHNY and CDR2 is SVGAGI (reference sequence). The CDR3 is 14 residues long. CDR3: CASTPGGRATEAFF. The DNA of the CDR3 is TGTGCCAGCACCCCAGGGGGCCGAGCCACTGAAGCTTTCTTT.

This clone came up once. The chain couples TRBV4-3 to TRBJ2-5; D is possibly TRBD2 (6 bases). This CDR3 is built from 15 residues. V dropped 3 bases and J dropped 2 bases, with 13 bases sitting between them. Per germline, CDR1 LGHNA and CDR2 YSLEER. The CDR3 coding sequence is TGCGCCAGCAGCCAGCTGGCGGGGCAGCAAGAGACCCAGTACTTC. It codes for CASSQLAGQQETQYF.

This clone was counted between two and nine times. This chain connects TRBV5-1 to TRBJ2-5; D is undetermined. CDR3 length: 14 residues. V was pared by 0 bases and J by 2 bases, with 8 bases between. Germline CDR1 reads SGHRS; CDR2 reads YFSETQ. CDR3 nucleotide sequence: TGCGCCAGCAGCTTGGGTTACAGACAAGAGACCCAGTACTTC. The encoded protein is CASSLGYRQETQYF.

This clone was seen a few times. This chain uses TRBV15 with TRBJ2-4; perhaps TRBD1 as D (6 bases). This CDR3 contains 16 residues. The V end was cut by 0 bases, the J end by 8 bases, with 17 bases between. Germline V gene data show CDR1 as LNHNV and CDR2 as YYDKDF (reference sequence). The chain's CDR3 is CATSRDSGGRGDIQYF. The CDR3 DNA is TGTGCCACCAGCAGAGATTCTGGCGGCAGGGGAGACATTCAGTACTTC.

This clone was recorded once. This sequence joins TRBV9 and TRBJ2-2; D is undetermined. The CDR3 is 16 residues long. V was cut by 0 bases and J by 2 bases, with 11 bases left in between. Germline loops: CDR1 SGDLS, CDR2 YYNGEE. The CDR3 DNA is TGTGCCAGCAGCGTAGTTGGTCTATCAAACACCGGGGAGCTGTTTTTT. It encodes CASSVVGLSNTGELFF.

The chain employs TRBV2 and TRBJ2-3; TRBD2 might be the D (5 bases). V shed 8 bases and J shed 2 bases, with 8 bases lying between them. Germline CDR1 is SNHLY and CDR2 is FYNNEI. The CDR3 is made up of 12 amino acids. Here the CDR3 reads CASGEITDTQYF. CDR3 DNA sequence: TGTGCCAGCGGGGAGATCACAGATACGCAGTATTTT.

The J gene is TRBJ2-5, the V gene TRBV12-5, with 12 bases that match TRBD2. The CDR3 runs 16 residues. Trimming took 4 bases from V and 4 from J; bases not matched to a gene: 7. The germline CDR1 and CDR2 sequences are LGHNT and FRNRAP. CDR3 DNA sequence: TGTGCTAGTGGTTCTAGCGGGAGGGCCGGTCGAGAGACCCAGTACTTC. It specifies CASGSSGRAGRETQYF.

The J gene is TRBJ1-1, the V gene TRBV5-1, with D possibly matching TRBD1 (5 bases). CDR1 and CDR2 from the germline V gene are SGHRS and YFSETQ. The CDR3 runs 13 residues. The V end was cut by 5 bases, the J end by 5 bases, with 13 bases between. CDR3 DNA sequence: TGCGCCAGCAGTTGGGGACGCCAGACTGAAGCTTTCTTT. Its protein is CASSWGRQTEAFF.

This clone showed up just a few times. This chain connects TRBV28 to TRBJ1-5; 7 positions match TRBD1. The J segment lost 5 bases and the V segment lost 7 bases, leaving 8 bases of the junction unmatched. The CDR3 totals 14 residues. Germline CDR1 and CDR2: MDHEN and SYDVKM. The CDR3 loop reads CASNAQGTDQPQHF. CDR3 DNA: TGTGCCAGCAACGCACAGGGGACCGATCAGCCCCAGCATTTT.

The V call is TRBV5-1, the J call TRBJ2-5, with D unclear. This CDR3 is built from 12 residues. V lost 4 bases and J 5 bases, leaving 9 bases between the germline ends. In germline, CDR1 is SGHRS, CDR2 YFSETQ. This CDR3 reads CASSQLGETQYF. The CDR3 nucleotides are TGCGCCAGCAGCCAGTTAGGGGAGACCCAGTACTTC.

The V gene is TRBV5-1, the J gene TRBJ1-1, with 8 bases aligning to TRBD1. Germline V gene data show CDR1 as SGHRS and CDR2 as YFSETQ. V lost 4 bases and J lost 3; bases outside the gene matches: 11. The CDR3 extends over 16 amino acids. CDR3 sequence (DNA): TGCGCCAGCAGCCCGGAGGGCAGGGGGCGTCACACTGAAGCTTTCTTT. Translating it yields CASSPEGRGRHTEAFF.